This T cell receptor beta chain was retrieved from a study of shared clonotypes between healthy human individuals. Measured with immunoSEQ multiplex PCR; TCRdb has only the in-frame clones, and not every one. The sample has 2,500,000 or so clones, approximately 93% seen once. Germline-derived CDR1 and CDR2 are LNHDA and SQIVND (reference sequence). The CDR3 contains 14 residues. The J segment lost 5 bases and the V segment lost 6 bases, leaving 6 bases of the junction unmatched. The chain recombines TRBV19 with TRBJ1-4, with 7 bases aligning to TRBD1. This TCR was recovered from a young man in good health. Some clones in this sample may be carry-over from other donors' samples. The sequenced sample consisted of naive CD4+ T cells from PBMCs. Subset meaning: CD45RA+ positively selected. The CDR3 bases are TGTGCCAGTAGACCGGGACAGAAGAATGAAAAACTGTTTTTT. Residues: CASRPGQKNEKLFF.